The clone carrying this TCR beta chain was observed a handful of times. Its antigen is unidentified. Through a sample-barcoded 5' primer and a J-beta primer mix, a second PCR was run for roughly 7 to 12 cycles. A single record per CDR3 protein comes from TCRdb applying MiXCR to the 5' RACE reads. The sample comprises about 580,000 distinct CDR3 sequences, around half of which are singletons, and 20% to 25% rests with the top ten. Germline CDR1 and CDR2: SQVTM and ANQGSEA. Losses at the gene ends were 5 bases for V and 7 bases for J; bases not matched to a gene: 8. There are 15 residues in the CDR3. The sample is drawn from a study of blood T cells in healthy people across ages. General study points: Underestimates were what the diversity estimates from one million T cells were considered to be. TCR beta diversity correlated strongly with naive T cell percentage. The long-lived group displayed more naive CD4+ cells, plus higher diversity, than the aged donors did.

This chain links TRBV29-1 with TRBJ1-6; 10 nucleotides align to TRBD1. The clonotype comes from a man older than 75 in good health. The sequenced sample was blood. Written as DNA, the CDR3 is TGCAGCGTTCTGCTACCGGGACAGGGGAATTCACCCCTCCACTTT. This gives the protein CSVLLPGQGNSPLHF.